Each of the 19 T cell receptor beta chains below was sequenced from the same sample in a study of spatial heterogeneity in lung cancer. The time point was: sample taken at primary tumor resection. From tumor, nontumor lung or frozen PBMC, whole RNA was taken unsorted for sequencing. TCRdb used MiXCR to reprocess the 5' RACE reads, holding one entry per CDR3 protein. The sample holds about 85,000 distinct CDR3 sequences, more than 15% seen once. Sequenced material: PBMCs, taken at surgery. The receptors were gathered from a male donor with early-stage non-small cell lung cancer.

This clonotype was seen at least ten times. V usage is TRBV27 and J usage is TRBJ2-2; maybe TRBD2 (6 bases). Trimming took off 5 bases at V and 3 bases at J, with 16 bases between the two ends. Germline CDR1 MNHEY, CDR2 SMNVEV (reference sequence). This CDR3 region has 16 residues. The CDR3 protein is CASSGGVSRDTGELFF. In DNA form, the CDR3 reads TGTGCCAGCAGTGGCGGGGTATCCAGGGACACCGGGGAGCTGTTTTTT.

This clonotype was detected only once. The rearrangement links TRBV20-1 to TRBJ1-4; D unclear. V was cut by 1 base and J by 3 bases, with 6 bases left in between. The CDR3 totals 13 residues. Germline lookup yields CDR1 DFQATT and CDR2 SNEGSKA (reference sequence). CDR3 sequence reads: CSARGRPNEKLFF. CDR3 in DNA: TGCAGTGCTAGAGGTCGGCCTAATGAAAAACTGTTTTTT.

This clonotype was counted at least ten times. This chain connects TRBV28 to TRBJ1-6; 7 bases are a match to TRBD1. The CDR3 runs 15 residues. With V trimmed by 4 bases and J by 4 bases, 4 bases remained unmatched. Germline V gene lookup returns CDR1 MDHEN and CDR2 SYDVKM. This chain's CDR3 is CASSSGQRYNSPLHF. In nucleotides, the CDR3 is TGTGCCAGCAGTTCGGGACAGCGATATAATTCACCCCTCCACTTT.

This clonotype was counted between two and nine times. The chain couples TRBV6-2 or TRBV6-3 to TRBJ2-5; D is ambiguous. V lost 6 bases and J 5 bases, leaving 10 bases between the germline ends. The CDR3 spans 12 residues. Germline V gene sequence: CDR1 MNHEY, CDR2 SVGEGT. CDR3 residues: CASRLLTETQYF. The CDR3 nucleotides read TGTGCCAGCAGACTCCTCACGGAGACCCAGTACTTC.

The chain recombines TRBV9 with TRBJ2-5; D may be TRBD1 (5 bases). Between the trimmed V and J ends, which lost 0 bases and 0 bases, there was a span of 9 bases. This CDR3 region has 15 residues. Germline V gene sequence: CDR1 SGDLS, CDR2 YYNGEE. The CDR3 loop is CASSVGKGNQETQYF. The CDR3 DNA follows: TGTGCCAGCAGCGTAGGGAAGGGGAACCAAGAGACCCAGTACTTC. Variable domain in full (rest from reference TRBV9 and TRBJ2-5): DSGVTQTPKHLITATGQRVTLRCSPRSGDLSVYWYQQSLDQGLQFLIQYYNGEERAKGNILERFSAQQFPDLHSELNLSSLELGDSALYFCASSVGKGNQETQYFGPGTRLLVL.

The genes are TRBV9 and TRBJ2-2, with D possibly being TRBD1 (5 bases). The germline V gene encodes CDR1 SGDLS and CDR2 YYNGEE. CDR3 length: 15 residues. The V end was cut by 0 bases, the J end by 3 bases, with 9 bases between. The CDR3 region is CASSVEARDTGELFF. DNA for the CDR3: TGTGCCAGCAGCGTAGAGGCCAGGGACACCGGGGAGCTGTTTTTT. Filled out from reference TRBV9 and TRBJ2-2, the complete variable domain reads DSGVTQTPKHLITATGQRVTLRCSPRSGDLSVYWYQQSLDQGLQFLIQYYNGEERAKGNILERFSAQQFPDLHSELNLSSLELGDSALYFCASSVEARDTGELFFGEGSRLTVL.

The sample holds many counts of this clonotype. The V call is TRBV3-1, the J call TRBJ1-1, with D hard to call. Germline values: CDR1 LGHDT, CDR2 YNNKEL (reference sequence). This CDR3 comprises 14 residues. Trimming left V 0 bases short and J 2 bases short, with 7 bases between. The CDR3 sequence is CASSQEQANTEAFF. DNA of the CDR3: TGTGCCAGCAGCCAAGAGCAGGCTAACACTGAAGCTTTCTTT.

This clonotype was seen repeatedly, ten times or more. CDR3 nucleotide sequence: TGTGCCAGCAGTAAATACAGGGAAGAGACCCAGTACTTC. Translation: CASSKYREETQYF. The genes are TRBV27 and TRBJ2-5; a possible D gene is TRBD1 (6 bases). Trimming pared 5 bases from V and 3 bases from J, leaving 10 bases between. Per the germline V gene, CDR1 is MNHEY and CDR2 is SMNVEV (reference sequence). There are 13 residues in the CDR3.

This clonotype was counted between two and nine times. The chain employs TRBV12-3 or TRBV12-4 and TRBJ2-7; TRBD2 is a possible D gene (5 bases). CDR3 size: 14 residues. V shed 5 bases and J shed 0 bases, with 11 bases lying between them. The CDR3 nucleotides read TGTGCCAGCAGTCAACATGGGAGCTCCTACGAGCAGTACTTC. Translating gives CASSQHGSSYEQYF.

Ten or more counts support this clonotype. The CDR3 sequence is CASSLAGQNYGYTF. The CDR3, as DNA: TGTGCCAGCAGCTTAGCGGGACAGAACTATGGCTACACCTTC. The chain employs TRBV7-2 and TRBJ1-2, with 7 bases identical to TRBD1. The CDR3 runs to 14 residues. V lost 0 bases and J lost 2; bases outside the gene matches: 0. Germline values: CDR1 SGHTA, CDR2 FQGNSA.

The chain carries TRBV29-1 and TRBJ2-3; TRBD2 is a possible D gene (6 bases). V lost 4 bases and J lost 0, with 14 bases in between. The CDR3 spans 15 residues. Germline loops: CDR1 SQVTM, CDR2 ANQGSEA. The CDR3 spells CSVVGVAASTDTQYF. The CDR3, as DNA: TGCAGCGTTGTCGGGGTAGCGGCTAGCACAGATACGCAGTATTTT.

The CDR3 sequence: CASSPVPGQGGGNTIYF. Here the CDR3 DNA reads TGTGCCAGCAGCCCCGTCCCGGGACAGGGAGGAGGAAACACCATATATTTT. The chain joins TRBV7-6 to TRBJ1-3; TRBD1 aligns across 9 bases. This CDR3 is 17 amino acids long. The germline CDR1 and CDR2 sequences are SGHVS and FNYEAQ. V lost 5 bases to trimming and J lost 4 bases; unmatched junction nucleotides: 12.

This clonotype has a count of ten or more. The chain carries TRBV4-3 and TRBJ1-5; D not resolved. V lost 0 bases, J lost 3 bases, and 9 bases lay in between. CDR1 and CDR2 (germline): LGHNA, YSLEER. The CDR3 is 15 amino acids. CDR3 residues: CASSQDWAVNQPQHF. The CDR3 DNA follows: TGCGCCAGCAGCCAAGATTGGGCAGTCAATCAGCCCCAGCATTTT.

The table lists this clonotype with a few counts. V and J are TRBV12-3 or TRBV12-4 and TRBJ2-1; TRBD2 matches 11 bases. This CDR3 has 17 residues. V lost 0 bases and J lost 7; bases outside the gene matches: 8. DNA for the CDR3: TGTGCCAGCAGTTTAGCTAGCGGGGGGGCTAGTTTTAATGAGCAGTTCTTC. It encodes CASSLASGGASFNEQFF.

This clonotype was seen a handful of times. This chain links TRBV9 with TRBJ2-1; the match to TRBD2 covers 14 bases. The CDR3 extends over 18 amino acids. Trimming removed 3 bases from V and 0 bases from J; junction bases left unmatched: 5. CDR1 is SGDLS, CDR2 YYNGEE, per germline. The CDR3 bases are TGTGCCAGCAGCGCCGGGACTAGCGGGGGCAACTCCTACAATGAGCAGTTCTTC. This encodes CASSAGTSGGNSYNEQFF. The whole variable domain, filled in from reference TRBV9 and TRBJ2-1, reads DSGVTQTPKHLITATGQRVTLRCSPRSGDLSVYWYQQSLDQGLQFLIQYYNGEERAKGNILERFSAQQFPDLHSELNLSSLELGDSALYFCASSAGTSGGNSYNEQFFGPGTRLTVL.

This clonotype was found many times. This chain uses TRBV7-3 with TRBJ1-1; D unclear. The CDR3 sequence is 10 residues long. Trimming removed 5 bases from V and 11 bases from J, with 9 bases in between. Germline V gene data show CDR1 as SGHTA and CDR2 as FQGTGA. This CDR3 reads CASSEHGAFF. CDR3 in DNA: TGTGCCAGCAGCGAACATGGGGCTTTCTTT.

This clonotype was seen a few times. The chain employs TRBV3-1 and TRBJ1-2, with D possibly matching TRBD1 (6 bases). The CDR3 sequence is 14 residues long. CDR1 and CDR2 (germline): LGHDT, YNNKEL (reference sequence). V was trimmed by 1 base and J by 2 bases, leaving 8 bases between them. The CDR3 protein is CASSQGGQNYGYTF. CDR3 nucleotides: TGTGCCAGCAGCCAAGGGGGGCAGAACTATGGCTACACCTTC.

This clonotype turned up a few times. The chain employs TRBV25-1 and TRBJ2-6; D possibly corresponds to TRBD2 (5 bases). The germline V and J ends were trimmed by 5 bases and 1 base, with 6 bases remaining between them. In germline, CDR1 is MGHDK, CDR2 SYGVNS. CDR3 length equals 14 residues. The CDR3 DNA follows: TGTGCCAGCAGTAGGGAGTCTGGGGCCAACGTCCTGACTTTC. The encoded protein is CASSRESGANVLTF.

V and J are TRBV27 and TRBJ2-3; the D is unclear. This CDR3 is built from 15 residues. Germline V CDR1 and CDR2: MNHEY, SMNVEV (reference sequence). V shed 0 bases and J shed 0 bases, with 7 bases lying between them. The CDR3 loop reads CASSLSRQSTDTQYF. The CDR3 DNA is TGTGCCAGCAGTTTATCGAGGCAGAGCACAGATACGCAGTATTTT.